This TCR beta chain came from a study of response to subunit inactivated influenza vaccine. A remark on this clonotype: The target antigen is unknown.

TCRdb re-called the RT-PCR reads with MiXCR, one entry per CDR3 protein. The table includes 550,000 to 650,000 distinct CDR3 sequences, approximately 12% detected once. Per germline, CDR1 SGHVS and CDR2 FQNEAQ. Trimming removed 2 bases at V and 0 bases at J, with 14 bases between. The CDR3 runs to 17 residues. Points from the study as a whole: Seasonal influenza vaccination, on each occasion, was suggested by the authors to recruit few new T cells.

The origin of this receptor is a man in his fifties or sixties who received an inactivated influenza vaccine. This chain uses TRBV7-8 with TRBJ2-1; no firm D call. Specimen: PBMCs from blood, collected on the day of vaccination. CDR3 DNA sequence: TGTGCCAGCAGCTTATGGCCGGTTCGGACCTCCTACAATGAGCAGTTCTTC. Amino acids: CASSLWPVRTSYNEQFF.